This T cell receptor (beta chain) was retrieved from a study of blood T cell repertoires in COVID-19. The overall study: Samples representing acute and convalescent COVID-19 were sourced from the United States, Italy and Spain.

Trimming cost V 3 bases and J 8 bases, with 17 bases left between them. The CDR3 contains 14 residues. CDR1 is SGDLS and CDR2 is YYNGEE in the germline V gene. Source study methods: By means of reference gene primer amplification, nucleated cell counts were estimated. Profiled with immunoSEQ multiplex PCR; TCRdb holds only in-frame clones, not every one. V, J and clone size are those of that table, while D and trimming were read from the DNA. The data show 310,000 or so clones, 88% seen once. Sequenced input: peripheral blood. This sequence originates from a woman aged 25 to 39 with COVID-19, enrolled during active disease. The V gene is TRBV9, the J gene TRBJ1-2, with D perhaps matching TRBD1 (6 bases). The CDR3 nucleotides are TGTGCCAGCAGCGAGGACAGTAACGGGGACGGCTACACCTTC. This translates into CASSEDSNGDGYTF.